This T cell receptor beta chain derives from a study of blood T cells in healthy people across ages. For the second PCR, which ran for roughly 7 to 11 cycles, a sample-barcoded 5' primer and a J-beta primer mix were used. In TCRdb, the 5' RACE reads were re-called with MiXCR into one record per CDR3 protein. The sample consists of 450,000 to 650,000 distinct CDR3 sequences, nearly 25% of them appearing once. The CDR3 runs to 15 residues. J lost 9 bases, V lost 8 bases, and 14 bases had no gene match. Germline values: CDR1 LNHNV, CDR2 YYDKDF (reference sequence). These data were also reused for a study on T cells of mothers and their children.

The chain carries TRBV15 and TRBJ2-1; TRBD2 aligns across 9 bases. Sample: blood. This receptor was identified in a boy aged 5-17 years in good health. CDR3: CATAGSGTSLAEQFF. CDR3 coding DNA: TGTGCCACCGCAGGGTCGGGGACTAGCCTCGCTGAGCAGTTCTTC.